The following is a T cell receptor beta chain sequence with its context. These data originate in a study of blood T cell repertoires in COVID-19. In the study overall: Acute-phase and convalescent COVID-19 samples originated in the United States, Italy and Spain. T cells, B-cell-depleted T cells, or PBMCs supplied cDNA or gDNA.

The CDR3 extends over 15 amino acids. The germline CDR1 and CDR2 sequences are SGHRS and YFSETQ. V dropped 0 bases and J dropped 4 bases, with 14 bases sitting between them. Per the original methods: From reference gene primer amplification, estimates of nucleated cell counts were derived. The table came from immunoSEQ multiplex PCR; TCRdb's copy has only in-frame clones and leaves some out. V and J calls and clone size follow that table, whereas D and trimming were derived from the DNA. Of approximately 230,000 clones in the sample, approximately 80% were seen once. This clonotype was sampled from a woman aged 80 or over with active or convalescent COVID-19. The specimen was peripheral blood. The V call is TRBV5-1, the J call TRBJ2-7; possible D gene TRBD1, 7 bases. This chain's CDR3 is CASSLVSGGPYEQYF. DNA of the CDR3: TGCGCCAGCAGCTTGGTATCAGGGGGGCCTTACGAGCAGTACTTC.